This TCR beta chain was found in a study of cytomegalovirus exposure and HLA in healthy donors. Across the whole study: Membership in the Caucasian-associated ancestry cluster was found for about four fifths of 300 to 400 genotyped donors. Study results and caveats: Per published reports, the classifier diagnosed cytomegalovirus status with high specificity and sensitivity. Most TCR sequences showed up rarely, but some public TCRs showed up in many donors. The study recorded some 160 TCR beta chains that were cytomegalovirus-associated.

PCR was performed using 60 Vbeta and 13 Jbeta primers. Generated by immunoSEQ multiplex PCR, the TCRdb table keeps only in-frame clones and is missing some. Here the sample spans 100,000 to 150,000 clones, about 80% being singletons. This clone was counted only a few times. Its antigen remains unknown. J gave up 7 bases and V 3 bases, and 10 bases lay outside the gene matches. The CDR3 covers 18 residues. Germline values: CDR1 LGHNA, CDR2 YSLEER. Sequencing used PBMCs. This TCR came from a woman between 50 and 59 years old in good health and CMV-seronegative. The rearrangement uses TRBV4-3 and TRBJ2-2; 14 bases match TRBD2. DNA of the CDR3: TGCGCCAGCAGCCAGTATGGGGGACTAGCGGGAGCGGTCGGGGAGCTGTTTTTT. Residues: CASSQYGGLAGAVGELFF.